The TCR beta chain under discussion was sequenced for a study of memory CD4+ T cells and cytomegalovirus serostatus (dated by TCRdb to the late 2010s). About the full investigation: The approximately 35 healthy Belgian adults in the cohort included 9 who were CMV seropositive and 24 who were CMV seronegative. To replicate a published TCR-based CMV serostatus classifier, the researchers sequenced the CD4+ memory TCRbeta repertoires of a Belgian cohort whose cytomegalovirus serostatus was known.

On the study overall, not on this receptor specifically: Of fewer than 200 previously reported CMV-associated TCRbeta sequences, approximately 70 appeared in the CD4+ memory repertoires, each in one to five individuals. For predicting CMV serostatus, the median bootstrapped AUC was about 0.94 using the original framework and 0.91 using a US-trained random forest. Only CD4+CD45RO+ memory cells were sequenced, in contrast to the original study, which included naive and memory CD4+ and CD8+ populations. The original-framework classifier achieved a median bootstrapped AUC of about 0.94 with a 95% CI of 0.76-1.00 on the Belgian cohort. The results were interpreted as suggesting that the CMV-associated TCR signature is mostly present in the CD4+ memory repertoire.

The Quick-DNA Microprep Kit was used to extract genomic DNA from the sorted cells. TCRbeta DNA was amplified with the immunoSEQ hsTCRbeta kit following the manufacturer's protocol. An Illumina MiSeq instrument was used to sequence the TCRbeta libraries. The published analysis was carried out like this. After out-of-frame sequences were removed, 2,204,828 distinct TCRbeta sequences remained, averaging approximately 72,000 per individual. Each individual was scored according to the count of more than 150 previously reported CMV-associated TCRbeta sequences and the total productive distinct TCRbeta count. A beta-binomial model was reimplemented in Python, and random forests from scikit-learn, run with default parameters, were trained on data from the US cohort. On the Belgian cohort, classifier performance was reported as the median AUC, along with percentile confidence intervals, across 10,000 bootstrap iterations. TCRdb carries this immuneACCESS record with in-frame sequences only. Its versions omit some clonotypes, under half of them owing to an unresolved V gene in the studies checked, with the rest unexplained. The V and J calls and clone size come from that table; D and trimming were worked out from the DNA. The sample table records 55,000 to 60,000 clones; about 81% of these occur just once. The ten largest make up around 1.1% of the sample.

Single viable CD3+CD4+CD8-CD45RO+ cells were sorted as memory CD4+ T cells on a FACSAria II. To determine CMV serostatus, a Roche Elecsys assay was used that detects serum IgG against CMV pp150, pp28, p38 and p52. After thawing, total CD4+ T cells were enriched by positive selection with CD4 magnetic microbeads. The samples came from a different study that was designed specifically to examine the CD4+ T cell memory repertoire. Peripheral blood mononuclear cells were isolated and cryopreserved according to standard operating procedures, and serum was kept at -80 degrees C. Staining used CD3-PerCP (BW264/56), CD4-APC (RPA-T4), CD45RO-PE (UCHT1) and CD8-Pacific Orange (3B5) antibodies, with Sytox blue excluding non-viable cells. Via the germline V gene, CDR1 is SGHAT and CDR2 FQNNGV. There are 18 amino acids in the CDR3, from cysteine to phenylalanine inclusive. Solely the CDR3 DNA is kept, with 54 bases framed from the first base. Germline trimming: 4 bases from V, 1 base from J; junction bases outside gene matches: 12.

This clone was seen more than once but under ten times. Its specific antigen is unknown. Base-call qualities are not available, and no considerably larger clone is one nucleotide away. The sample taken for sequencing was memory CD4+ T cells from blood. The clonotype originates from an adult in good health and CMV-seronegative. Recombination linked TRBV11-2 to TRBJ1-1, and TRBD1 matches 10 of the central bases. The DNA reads TGTGCCAGCAGCTCAACCTGGGTGACAGGGGGCCCGAACACTGAAGCTTTCTTT. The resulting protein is CASSSTWVTGGPNTEAFF.